Following are 15 T cell receptor beta chains from one sample sequenced in a study of T cells after yellow fever vaccination. In TCRdb, the 5' RACE reads were re-called with MiXCR into one record per CDR3 protein. The profile shows approximately 330,000 distinct CDR3 sequences, around 12% of them singletons. The sample consisted of CD4+ T cells sorted from PBMCs, taken 15 days after the yellow fever booster vaccination. These receptors were taken from a man between 18 and 35 years old who received the YFV17D yellow fever vaccine.

The rearrangement links TRBV3-1 to TRBJ2-3; 10 bases agree with TRBD2. V shed 1 base, J shed 2 bases, and the junction held 6 bases outside the gene matches. The germline CDR1 and CDR2 sequences are LGHDT and YNNKEL (reference sequence). This CDR3 is 17 amino acids long. DNA of the CDR3: TGTGCCAGCAGCCAAGGGTTAGCGGGGGGTTCCACAGATACGCAGTATTTT. Its translation is CASSQGLAGGSTDTQYF.

At least ten counts were recorded for this clonotype. J is TRBJ2-5 and V is TRBV4-2; D is undetermined. Trimming took 3 bases from V and 2 from J, leaving 10 bases between them. CDR3 length equals 14 residues. Germline V CDR1 and CDR2: LGHNA, YNFKEQ. The CDR3 sequence is CASSQNLGQETQYF. DNA for the CDR3: TGTGCCAGCAGCCAGAATCTTGGGCAAGAGACCCAGTACTTC.

The table lists this clonotype with a few counts. The genes are TRBV5-1 and TRBJ1-3, with TRBD1 matching 9 bases. V lost 4 bases to trimming and J lost 0 bases; unmatched junction nucleotides: 8. This CDR3 contains 17 residues. Germline CDR1 SGHRS, CDR2 YFSETQ. Here the CDR3 reads CASSLGQGKGSGNTIYF. For the CDR3, the DNA is TGCGCCAGCAGCCTGGGACAGGGTAAAGGCTCTGGAAACACCATATATTTT.

This clonotype was detected many times. V and J are TRBV12-3 or TRBV12-4 and TRBJ1-1; D gene uncertain. V gave up 5 bases and J gave up 4 bases, with 14 bases separating them. CDR3 length: 14 amino acids. CDR3 sequence: CASSPYSRATEAFF. CDR3 coding DNA: TGTGCCAGCAGTCCATATTCGAGGGCCACTGAAGCTTTCTTT.

This clonotype has a count of ten or more. The J gene is TRBJ2-5, the V gene TRBV29-1, with TRBD2 matching 7 bases. The ends lost 3 bases at V and 4 bases at J; junction bases unmatched: 2. Germline V lookup: CDR1 SQVTM, CDR2 ANQGSEA. The CDR3 is 12 amino acids. In DNA form, the CDR3 reads TGCAGCGTTGAGGGGGGGTTAGAGACCCAGTACTTC. Translation gives CSVEGGLETQYF. The full variable domain, with the rest looked up from reference TRBV29-1 and TRBJ2-5, is SAVISQKPSRDICQRGTSLTIQCQVDSQVTMMFWYRQQPGQSLTLIATANQGSEATYESGFVIDKFPISRPNLTFSTLTVSNMSPEDSSIYLCSVEGGLETQYFGPGTRLLVL.

Only a few counts were recorded for this clonotype. Here the CDR3 reads CASSSLDREGEQFF. CDR3 DNA sequence: TGTGCCAGCAGCTCTTTGGACAGGGAGGGCGAGCAGTTCTTC. This chain uses TRBV7-2 with TRBJ2-1; the D gene is possibly TRBD1 (8 bases). This CDR3 has 14 amino acids. Germline V gene data show CDR1 as SGHTA and CDR2 as FQGNSA. With 4 bases removed from V and 10 bases from J, the gap between germline ends came to 17 bases.

The chain uses TRBV7-2 and TRBJ2-6; weak D call: TRBD2 (6 bases). V gave up 1 base and J gave up 0 bases, with 10 bases separating them. Germline CDR1 is SGHTA and CDR2 is FQGNSA. This CDR3 is 17 amino acids long. In DNA, the CDR3 is TGTGCCAGCAGCTTAGTAGGAGGGGACTCTGGGGCCAACGTCCTGACTTTC. Encoded protein: CASSLVGGDSGANVLTF.

Only a few counts were recorded for this clonotype. The chain couples TRBV6-6 to TRBJ2-5; D remains unclear. The CDR3 spans 14 residues. CDR1 MNHNY and CDR2 SVGAGI come from the germline V gene (reference sequence). V was cut by 5 bases and J by 3 bases, with 13 bases left in between. The CDR3 sequence: CASSRNSVEETQYF. As DNA, the CDR3 is TGTGCCAGCAGTAGGAATTCGGTAGAAGAGACCCAGTACTTC.

The CDR3 spells CSAPPPVGYTF. The CDR3 nucleotides are TGCAGTGCTCCACCCCCCGTTGGCTACACCTTC. The rearrangement uses TRBV20-1 and TRBJ1-2, with D unclear. Germline CDR1 reads DFQATT; CDR2 reads SNEGSKA (reference sequence). This CDR3 spans 11 amino acids. With 5 bases removed from V and 7 bases from J, the gap between germline ends came to 11 bases.

This clonotype was seen more than once but under ten times. The chain is built from TRBV5-5 and TRBJ2-5; D is uncertain. Germline loops: CDR1 SGHKS, CDR2 YYEKEE (reference sequence). The V and J ends lost 1 base and 4 bases respectively, with 11 bases between them. The CDR3 totals 14 residues. The CDR3 loop is CASSLFPGLETQYF. In nucleotides, the CDR3 is TGTGCCAGCAGCTTGTTTCCCGGGCTAGAGACCCAGTACTTC.

The rearrangement joins TRBV2 to TRBJ2-2; D call uncertain. Trimming removed 0 bases at V and 0 bases at J, with 5 bases between. This CDR3 has 15 residues. From germline, CDR1 is SNHLY and CDR2 FYNNEI. The CDR3 region has the DNA TGTGCCAGCAGTGAAGCGGGCTCGAACACCGGGGAGCTGTTTTTT. Translated: CASSEAGSNTGELFF.

The table lists this clonotype with many counts. The chain recombines TRBV7-9 with TRBJ2-2, with 7 positions matching TRBD1. J was trimmed by 2 bases and V by 10 bases; bases with no gene match: 4. The length of the CDR3 is 13 residues. Germline CDR1 SEHNR, CDR2 FQNEAQ (reference sequence). The CDR3 DNA sequence: TGTGCCACTGGGACAGATAACACCGGGGAGCTGTTTTTT. Its protein product is CATGTDNTGELFF.

This clonotype was detected many times. The chain has TRBV4-3 and TRBJ2-2; the D call may be TRBD1 or TRBD2 (6 bases each). CDR1 and CDR2 (germline): LGHNA, YSLEER. Trimming shortened V by 0 bases and J by 6 bases, and 11 bases separated the two germline ends. The CDR3 is 15 amino acids. The CDR3 protein is CASSQDGGRAGELFF. The CDR3 DNA reads as TGCGCCAGCAGCCAAGACGGGGGCAGGGCCGGGGAGCTGTTTTTT.

This clonotype was found many times. The J gene is TRBJ1-1, the V gene TRBV6-5; unclear D gene. This CDR3 region has 11 residues. From germline, CDR1 is MNHEY and CDR2 SVGAGI. Between the trimmed V and J ends, which lost 5 bases and 6 bases, there was a span of 7 bases. The CDR3 loop is CASSRGAEAFF. CDR3 bases: TGTGCCAGCAGTCGCGGCGCTGAAGCTTTCTTT.

This clonotype was recorded a few times. This chain connects TRBV7-8 to TRBJ1-2; D gene uncertain. Germline loops: CDR1 SGHVS, CDR2 FQNEAQ. V lost 0 bases to trimming and J lost 8 bases, with 13 bases between them. This CDR3 is built from 14 residues. CDR3 in DNA: TGTGCCAGCAGCTTAGCCCTGGACCCCCGGGGCTACACCTTC. This sequence encodes CASSLALDPRGYTF.